Following are 16 T cell receptor beta chains from one sample sequenced in a study of blood T cells in healthy people across ages. Combining a sample-barcoded 5' primer with a J-beta primer mix, a second PCR ran for about 6 to 12 cycles. MiXCR was run by TCRdb on the 5' RACE reads, yielding one entry per CDR3 protein. The profile shows 600,000 to 800,000 distinct CDR3 sequences, over 40% of them singletons. Sample: blood. Receptors originate from a woman at least 80 years old in good health.

The chain couples TRBV6-5 to TRBJ2-4; 8 nucleotides agree with TRBD1. The end of the DNA aligns better with TRBJ2-7, so the J call may be wrong. The length of the CDR3 is 13 residues. CDR1 and CDR2 from the germline V gene are MNHEY and SVGAGI. CDR3 sequence: CASTRTGFYEQYF. The CDR3 nucleotides are TGTGCCAGCACTCGGACAGGGTTCTACGAGCAGTACTTC.

This clonotype was observed a handful of times. This chain links TRBV18 with TRBJ2-7, with D possibly matching TRBD2 (6 bases). The CDR3 runs to 14 residues. CDR1 is KGHSH and CDR2 is LQKENI in the germline V gene. Trimming left V 5 bases short and J 0 bases short, with 11 bases between. CDR3 in DNA: TGTGCCAGCTCAGGGACTGTTCACTCCTACGAGCAGTACTTC. Encoded protein: CASSGTVHSYEQYF.

This clonotype was seen ten or more times. The V call is TRBV27, the J call TRBJ2-3, with 10 bases matching TRBD1. Germline assignment: CDR1 MNHEY and CDR2 SMNVEV (reference sequence). The CDR3 totals 14 residues. V gave up 4 bases and J gave up 3 bases; unmatched junction bases: 1. CDR3 loop: CASSWDRGTDTQYF. The CDR3 DNA is TGTGCCAGCAGTTGGGACAGGGGTACAGATACGCAGTATTTT.

The gene calls are TRBV12-3 or TRBV12-4 and TRBJ2-3, with D perhaps matching TRBD1 or TRBD2 (5 bases each). This CDR3 is 14 amino acids long. The V end lost 6 bases, the J end lost 4 bases, and 14 bases lay between the germline ends. Written as DNA, the CDR3 is TGTGCCAGCAGGGTAACAGGAGGTGCAGATACGCAGTATTTT. This encodes CASRVTGGADTQYF.

Regarding this clonotype: A much larger clone differs from this one at a single base, so this may be a read error. The J gene is TRBJ2-3, the V gene TRBV29-1; 9 bases are shared with TRBD1. The germline gives CDR1 SQVTM, CDR2 ANQGSEA. CDR3 length: 15 residues. V trimming: 7 bases; J trimming: 5 bases; junction bases outside the gene matches: 13. CDR3 in amino acids: CSAAPGTGSLDTQYF. The CDR3 nucleotides read TGCAGCGCTGCCCCCGGGACAGGGAGCCTAGATACGCAGTATTTT.

The chain joins TRBV5-1 to TRBJ2-1; 9 bases line up with TRBD2. Germline V CDR1 and CDR2: SGHRS, YFSETQ. V shed 0 bases, J shed 6 bases, and the junction held 4 bases outside the gene matches. CDR3 length equals 15 residues. For the CDR3, the DNA is TGCGCCAGCAGCTTGGCGGCTAGCGGGATCAATGAGCAGTTCTTC. This encodes CASSLAASGINEQFF.

This clonotype came up many times. V is TRBV18 and J is TRBJ1-2; D is uncertain. Between the trimmed V and J ends, which lost 8 bases and 1 base, there was a span of 11 bases. Germline V gene lookup returns CDR1 KGHSH and CDR2 LQKENI. CDR3 length equals 13 residues. CDR3 in amino acids: CASSPGGNYGYTF. CDR3 bases: TGTGCCAGCAGCCCCGGCGGTAACTATGGCTACACCTTC.

This clonotype was seen a few times. The chain carries TRBV4-1 and TRBJ1-5; D possibly corresponds to TRBD1 (5 bases). The germline V gene has CDR1 MGHRA and CDR2 YSYEKL. V was clipped by 3 bases and J by 6 bases, with 15 bases between them. This CDR3 has 15 amino acids. The CDR3 sequence: CASSQGEERSQPQHF. The CDR3 coding sequence is TGCGCCAGCAGCCAGGGGGAGGAACGCAGTCAGCCCCAGCATTTT.

This clonotype came up once. A much more abundant neighbour one base away suggests this may be a read error. Here the CDR3 DNA reads TGTGCCAGCAGCGTAGCAGAGTGGAGGAAAGAGACCCAGTACTTC. It is translated as CASSVAEWRKETQYF. The chain employs TRBV9 and TRBJ2-5; a possible D gene is TRBD2 (5 bases). Trimming stripped 0 bases from V and 3 bases from J, with 12 bases between. The CDR3 loop spans 15 amino acids. Germline V gene lookup returns CDR1 SGDLS and CDR2 YYNGEE.

The V gene is TRBV27, the J gene TRBJ2-2; TRBD1 agrees at 9 bases. The CDR3 is made up of 14 amino acids. Looked up from germline, CDR1 is MNHEY and CDR2 is SMNVEV (reference sequence). The V and J ends lost 6 bases and 5 bases, in that order; junction bases with no gene match: 4. CDR3 nucleotides: TGTGCCAGCAGATTACAGGGGGCAACCGGGGAGCTGTTTTTT. Its protein product is CASRLQGATGELFF.

V is TRBV10-3 and J is TRBJ2-3; 14 bases fit TRBD2. Looked up from germline, CDR1 is ENHRY and CDR2 is SYGVKD. The CDR3 has 16 amino acids. J was trimmed by 3 bases and V by 9 bases; bases with no gene match: 8. The CDR3 DNA reads TGTGCCATTACGGCCGGGACTAGCGGGAGTACAGATACGCAGTATTTT. It encodes CAITAGTSGSTDTQYF.

This clonotype has more than one count but fewer than ten. This chain uses TRBV10-3 with TRBJ2-1; 7 nucleotides match TRBD2. Germline CDR1 reads ENHRY; CDR2 reads SYGVKD. After removal of 3 bases from V and 8 bases from J, the junction contained 13 bases not matched to a gene. This CDR3 region has 16 residues. The DNA of the CDR3 is TGTGCCATCAGTGACAGAACCATGGGGAGGGTCGATGAGCAGTTCTTC. This gives the protein CAISDRTMGRVDEQFF.

The chain is built from TRBV12-3 or TRBV12-4 and TRBJ2-5; 11 nucleotides align to TRBD2. CDR3 size: 16 residues. J lost 2 bases, V lost 5 bases, and 7 bases had no gene match. CDR3 nucleotide sequence: TGTGCCAGCAGTCCCCAGGGACTAGCGGCACAAGAGACCCAGTACTTC. Translating gives CASSPQGLAAQETQYF.

This clonotype was seen a handful of times. Here the CDR3 DNA reads TGCAGTGCTAGAGATGCGATTTCGGGACCACAGTTCTTC. It specifies CSARDAISGPQFF. The J gene is TRBJ2-1, the V gene TRBV20-1; TRBD1 or TRBD2 may be the D gene (5 bases each). CDR3 size: 13 residues. The germline gives CDR1 DFQATT, CDR2 SNEGSKA (reference sequence). The V and J ends lost 0 bases and 13 bases respectively, with 16 bases between them.

This rearrangement joins TRBV6-1 to TRBJ2-1; D is tentatively TRBD1 or TRBD2 (5 bases each). CDR1 is MNHNS and CDR2 is SASEGT in the germline V gene. Trimming cost V 7 bases and J 3 bases, with 19 bases left between them. The CDR3 is 16 residues long. CDR3 in amino acids: CASTGATGRDYNEQFF. In DNA form, the CDR3 reads TGTGCCAGCACCGGGGCCACGGGACGTGACTACAATGAGCAGTTCTTC.

The chain is built from TRBV14 and TRBJ2-7, with 9 bases matching TRBD2. The J call is in doubt because the DNA end fits TRBJ2-5 better. This CDR3 is 17 amino acids long. CDR1 and CDR2 (germline): SGHDN, FVKESK. CDR3 DNA sequence: TGTGCCAGCAGCCAAGGTCGGCGAGCGGGGGGAAAAGAGACCCAGTACTTC. As protein: CASSQGRRAGGKETQYF.